The sequence of this T cell receptor beta chain was determined in a study of blood T cell repertoires in COVID-19 (dated by TCRdb to about 2020). As for the study more broadly: Samples covering the acute and convalescent phases of COVID-19 were provided by collaborators in the United States, Italy and Spain. The prospective study material was composed of cDNA or gDNA derived from T cells, B-cell-depleted T cells, or PBMCs. Subjects who had been exposed to COVID-19, were actively infected with it, or had recovered from it provided the deeply sampled blood TCRbeta repertoires that made up the dataset. A freely available public database, intended as a resource for researchers studying the immune response to SARS-CoV-2, is where the repertoires were released. Samples were obtained from the ongoing ImmuneRACE study (first 160 participants) and from 950 to 1,500 subjects provided by 6 global collaborators. Nearly every sample came with metadata listing a de-identified subject ID, COVID-19 status, age in years and sex. Where HLA class I and class II types were available, the types were taken from metadata supplied by the sample provider, not from assay-based typing.

The immunoSEQ Assay, a bias-controlled multiplex PCR, was used to amplify TCRbeta CDR3 regions from genomic DNA. On the study's bioinformatics: The number of nucleated cells in each sample was estimated from the amplification of reference gene primers within the assay. To quantify the absolute abundance of each unique TCRbeta CDR3 rearrangement, sequence reads were collapsed and filtered. For each sample, productive Simpson clonality was calculated by taking the square root of Simpson's diversity index across productive rearrangements. TCRdb re-hosts the immuneACCESS table, in-frame sequences only. Its copies lack some clones; in the studies checked, an unresolved V gene accounts for under half of them, and the cause for the rest is not known. Clone size and V and J calls were adopted from that table, with D and trimming inferred from the DNA. The sample table records fewer than 350,000 clones; approximately 81% of these occur just once. The ten most abundant clones make up under 2% of the sample.

To note about this clone: What this receptor recognizes is not known. No much larger clone is present one base from it, and per-base qualities are unavailable.

Participants in the prospective study were aged roughly 18 to 100 years, lived in about two dozen United States geographic areas, and enrolled through a virtual design. To assign participants to cohorts, the prospective study relied on clinical history that participants themselves reported in a screening survey and a study questionnaire. Exposed participants were defined as having been in contact with someone with a PCR-confirmed or clinician-diagnosed COVID-19 case within 2 weeks of study entry. Mobile phlebotomists in the prospective study collected whole blood, serum and a nasopharyngeal or oropharyngeal swab from every participant. Over a 2-month period, participants in the prospective study had the option of providing additional blood draws and questionnaires. Before DNA extraction, prospective study blood samples were shipped either frozen or at room temperature. Overall results and qualifications from the work: How much clinical and demographic metadata was included differed by source and by participant, and the metadata was provided uncurated.

The CDR3 runs 15 residues from the cysteine to the phenylalanine. The read is trimmed to its CDR3 DNA, 45 bases read in frame from base 1. CDR1 LNHDA and CDR2 SQIVND were looked up in the germline V gene (reference sequence). Trimming leaves V shorter by 3 bases and J shorter by 0 bases, with the junction holding 1 base beyond the gene matches. Sequenced input: PBMCs or T cells enriched from blood (not recorded which). The chain was built from TRBV19 and TRBJ1-2; a stretch of 10 junction bases matches TRBD1. The clonotype comes from a woman aged 25 to 39 who had been exposed to COVID-19. The DNA reads TGTGCCAGTAGTATGGGGACAGGGGCTAACTATGGCTACACCTTC. Its protein reads: CASSMGTGANYGYTF.